This entry lists 27 T cell receptor beta chains sequenced from one sample in a study of cytomegalovirus exposure and HLA in healthy donors. The PCR employed 60 Vbeta primers together with 13 Jbeta primers. Data came from immunoSEQ multiplex PCR; TCRdb stores just in-frame clones and leaves some out. The data contain more than 85,000 clones, approximately 76% of them singletons. The specimen sequenced was PBMCs. These receptors were taken from a man aged 40-49 years in good health and CMV-seronegative.

The chain couples TRBV27 to TRBJ2-7, with unresolved D. This CDR3 has 13 amino acids. CDR1 and CDR2 (germline): MNHEY, SMNVEV (reference sequence). Trimming left V 2 bases short and J 4 bases short, with 9 bases between. CDR3 coding DNA: TGTGCCAGCAGTTTAACCTCTACGTACGAGCAGTACTTC. Translation gives CASSLTSTYEQYF.

The J gene is TRBJ1-1, the V gene TRBV18, with a tentative D call TRBD1 (5 bases). This CDR3 spans 15 amino acids. Germline CDR1 KGHSH, CDR2 LQKENI. V was cut by 0 bases and J by 4 bases, with 12 bases left in between. CDR3 region: CASSPPEAGFTEAFF. The CDR3 DNA reads TGTGCCAGCTCACCACCGGAAGCAGGGTTCACTGAAGCTTTCTTT. Based on the CDR3 plus reference TRBV18 and TRBJ1-1, the full variable domain is NAGVMQNPRHLVRRRGQEARLRCSPMKGHSHVYWYRQLPEEGLKFMVYLQKENIIDESGMPKERFSAEFPKEGPSILRIQQVVRGDSAAYFCASSPPEAGFTEAFFGQGTRLTVV.

The V and J genes are TRBV9 and TRBJ1-1; D is uncertain. This CDR3 is built from 15 residues. The V end was cut by 0 bases, the J end by 1 base, with 10 bases between. CDR1 and CDR2 (germline): SGDLS, YYNGEE. The CDR3: CASSVGGSSNTEAFF. Written as DNA, the CDR3 is TGTGCCAGCAGCGTAGGCGGGAGTTCGAACACTGAAGCTTTCTTT.

J is TRBJ1-5 and V is TRBV19; tentative D call: TRBD1 (5 bases). Germline V gene sequence: CDR1 LNHDA, CDR2 SQIVND (reference sequence). This CDR3 spans 18 amino acids. Trimming left V 6 bases short and J 5 bases short, with 26 bases between. Here the CDR3 DNA reads TGTGCCAGTAGCCGACTGGTACAGGTTGAGGAGAGAGATCAGCCCCAGCATTTT. Translated: CASSRLVQVEERDQPQHF.

V and J are TRBV7-6 and TRBJ1-6; possible D gene TRBD1, 5 bases. The CDR3 spans 16 residues. The V and J ends lost 5 bases and 3 bases respectively, with 14 bases between them. Per germline, CDR1 SGHVS and CDR2 FNYEAQ. CDR3 nucleotide sequence: TGTGCCAGCAGCCCCCAGGGAGGGCACTATAATTCACCCCTCCACTTT. This translates into CASSPQGGHYNSPLHF.

J is TRBJ1-5 and V is TRBV15, with D unresolved. Trimming took 0 bases from V and 5 from J, leaving 5 bases between them. The length of the CDR3 is 13 residues. CDR1 and CDR2 from the germline V gene are LNHNV and YYDKDF (reference sequence). The CDR3 DNA is TGTGCCACCAGCAGAGACAGTTATCAGCCCCAGCATTTT. The encoded protein is CATSRDSYQPQHF.

This rearrangement joins TRBV19 to TRBJ2-7, with D perhaps matching TRBD2 (7 bases). This CDR3 is built from 15 residues. Germline loops: CDR1 LNHDA, CDR2 SQIVND (reference sequence). The ends were cut back, 6 bases at V and 0 bases at J, with 15 bases in the middle. CDR3 in amino acids: CASRSRGASSYEQYF. The CDR3 nucleotides read TGTGCCAGTAGGTCACGGGGGGCGAGCTCCTACGAGCAGTACTTC. The full variable domain, with the rest looked up from reference TRBV19 and TRBJ2-7, is DGGITQSPKYLFRKEGQNVTLSCEQNLNHDAMYWYRQDPGQGLRLIYYSQIVNDFQKGDIAEGYSVSREKKESFPLTVTSAQKNPTAFYLCASRSRGASSYEQYFGPGTRLTVT.

The DNA for the CDR3 is TGTGCCAGCAGCGGATGGGACAGCACTGAGCAGTACTTC. It encodes CASSGWDSTEQYF. The chain couples TRBV5-5 to TRBJ2-7; 7 positions agree with TRBD1. The CDR3 is made up of 13 amino acids. J lost 7 bases, V lost 4 bases, and 8 bases had no gene match. Per germline, CDR1 SGHKS and CDR2 YYEKEE (reference sequence).

V and J are TRBV28 and TRBJ1-2, with unresolved D. The CDR3 contains 16 residues. Trimming cost V 3 bases and J 2 bases, with 16 bases left between them. From germline, CDR1 is MDHEN and CDR2 SYDVKM. CDR3 residues: CASSFLLNLANYGYTF. CDR3 in DNA: TGTGCCAGCAGTTTTTTATTGAATTTGGCAAACTATGGCTACACCTTC.

The rearrangement joins TRBV25-1 to TRBJ2-2; 12 bases line up with TRBD2. This CDR3 region has 17 residues. Germline CDR1 is MGHDK and CDR2 is SYGVNS. Trimming took 3 bases from V and 7 from J; bases not matched to a gene: 9. CDR3 region: CASSELETSGGIGELFF. Here the CDR3 DNA reads TGTGCCAGCAGTGAGTTGGAGACTAGCGGGGGTATCGGGGAGCTGTTTTTT. Combining the CDR3 with reference TRBV25-1 and TRBJ2-2 gives the whole variable domain EADIYQTPRYLVIGTGKKITLECSQTMGHDKMYWYQQDPGMELHLIHYSYGVNSTEKGDLSSESTVSRIRTEHFPLTLESARPSHTSQYLCASSELETSGGIGELFFGEGSRLTVL.

This rearrangement joins TRBV10-3 to TRBJ1-6, with D hard to call. Trimming removed 2 bases from V and 6 bases from J, with 8 bases in between. CDR3 length: 14 amino acids. Germline V CDR1 and CDR2: ENHRY, SYGVKD. This CDR3 is CAISEKQFNSPLHF. The CDR3 coding sequence is TGTGCCATCAGTGAGAAACAGTTTAATTCACCCCTCCACTTT.

This clone was detected only once. V gene TRBV9 combines with J gene TRBJ2-7; maybe TRBD2 (5 bases). The V end was cut by 0 bases, the J end by 6 bases, with 19 bases between. This CDR3 has 16 amino acids. Germline CDR1 SGDLS, CDR2 YYNGEE. CDR3 bases: TGTGCCAGCAGCGTAGCCCCGACATACGCTAGCTGCGAGCAGTACTTC. The encoded protein is CASSVAPTYASCEQYF.

This clone showed up just once. The genes are TRBV7-9 and TRBJ2-2; D call uncertain. Germline V gene lookup returns CDR1 SEHNR and CDR2 FQNEAQ (reference sequence). This CDR3 has 11 amino acids. V was cut by 5 bases and J by 13 bases, with 11 bases left in between. The CDR3 nucleotides are TGTGCCAGCAGCCGCGAGGTGGGGCTGTTTTTT. As protein: CASSREVGLFF.

This sequence joins TRBV7-3 and TRBJ2-7; TRBD2 matches at 8 bases. Germline CDR1 SGHTA, CDR2 FQGTGA. The CDR3 spans 14 residues. V lost 4 bases, J lost 3 bases, and 5 bases stayed unmatched. In DNA, the CDR3 is TGTGCCAGCAGCTCCAACAGCGGGAGCTACGAGCAGTACTTC. Residues: CASSSNSGSYEQYF.

V is TRBV5-4 and J is TRBJ2-1; 8 nucleotides line up with TRBD2. Trimming removed 4 bases from V and 0 bases from J; junction bases left unmatched: 6. The V gene's germline CDR1 is SGHNT and CDR2 YYREEE (reference sequence). This CDR3 comprises 16 residues. CDR3 region: CASSLGAGVSYNEQFF. DNA for the CDR3: TGTGCCAGCAGCCTCGGAGCGGGGGTCTCCTACAATGAGCAGTTCTTC.

The rearrangement links TRBV5-1 to TRBJ1-6; TRBD1 might be the D (5 bases). Germline CDR1 and CDR2: SGHRS and YFSETQ. The V gene lost 0 bases and the J gene lost 6 bases, with 16 bases spanning the gap. The CDR3 contains 17 residues. The CDR3: CASSLARGGGGNSPLHF. The CDR3 region has the DNA TGCGCCAGCAGCTTGGCCCGCGGGGGGGGTGGTAATTCACCCCTCCACTTT. The entire variable domain, with the rest obtained from reference TRBV5-1 and TRBJ1-6, is as follows: KAGVTQTPRYLIKTRGQQVTLSCSPISGHRSVSWYQQTPGQGLQFLFEYFSETQRNKGNFPGRFSGRQFSNSRSEMNVSTLELGDSALYLCASSLARGGGGNSPLHFGNGTRLTVT.

CDR3 nucleotides: TGCGCCAGCAGCTTGTCTGGAGGAACCATCGAGCAGTACTTC. It specifies CASSLSGGTIEQYF. The J gene is TRBJ2-7, the V gene TRBV5-1, with a weak D call TRBD2 (5 bases). V was shortened by 1 base and J by 6 bases, with 14 bases between the two germline ends. The CDR3 spans 14 residues. In germline, CDR1 is SGHRS, CDR2 YFSETQ.

In regard to this clone: Its ends do not fully match the called genes, so a read error is possible. The V and J genes are TRBV10-3 and TRBJ1-5; unclear D gene. The germline gives CDR1 ENHRY, CDR2 SYGVKD. The CDR3 spans 15 residues. The CDR3 bases are TGTGCCAGCAGTGAACCCGCAGGATCCAATCAGCCCCAGCATTTT. This encodes CASSEPAGSNQPQHF.

The chain uses TRBV7-8 and TRBJ2-7; TRBD2 matches at 11 bases. This CDR3 is built from 15 residues. J lost 4 bases, V lost 4 bases, and 6 bases had no gene match. CDR1 is SGHVS, CDR2 FQNEAQ, per germline. CDR3 DNA sequence: TGTGCCAGCAGCTCTATTAGCGGGGGGGCGTACGAGCAGTACTTC. It yields the protein CASSSISGGAYEQYF.

Only one count was recorded for this clone. The chain combines TRBV7-2 with TRBJ2-7, with D maybe TRBD2 (6 bases). Between the trimmed V and J ends, which lost 2 bases and 5 bases, there was a span of 19 bases. The germline gives CDR1 SGHTA, CDR2 FQGNSA. CDR3 size: 16 residues. The CDR3 nucleotides are TGTGCCAGCAGCTTATCGCTTGGGCAACTAGCACACGAGCAGTACTTC. Its translation is CASSLSLGQLAHEQYF.

The chain carries TRBV4-1 and TRBJ2-7; the match to TRBD1 covers 9 bases. The V and J ends lost 0 bases and 3 bases, in that order; junction bases with no gene match: 3. The CDR3 is made up of 15 amino acids. The germline gives CDR1 MGHRA, CDR2 YSYEKL. Here the CDR3 reads CASSQDGTGNYEQYF. The CDR3 DNA sequence: TGCGCCAGCAGCCAAGATGGGACAGGGAACTACGAGCAGTACTTC.

The V and J genes are TRBV10-3 and TRBJ1-2; unclear D gene. The CDR3 sequence is 13 residues long. The ends were cut back, 7 bases at V and 4 bases at J, with 13 bases in the middle. Germline CDR1 ENHRY, CDR2 SYGVKD. Written as DNA, the CDR3 is TGTGCCATCAAACCCGCAGAATCCTATGGCTACACCTTC. Translated, it gives CAIKPAESYGYTF.

The rearrangement uses TRBV27 and TRBJ1-1; D remains ambiguous. V was pared by 5 bases and J by 6 bases, with 19 bases between. The CDR3 runs 15 residues. Germline CDR1 and CDR2: MNHEY and SMNVEV (reference sequence). In DNA, the CDR3 is TGTGCCAGCAGTCCGAGACAAGGTTTTCGCTCTGAAGCTTTCTTT. This gives the protein CASSPRQGFRSEAFF.

J is TRBJ1-2 and V is TRBV7-8; 12 bases are a match to TRBD1. CDR3 length: 16 residues. V gave up 1 base and J gave up 6 bases; unmatched junction bases: 6. The germline gives CDR1 SGHVS, CDR2 FQNEAQ. The CDR3 sequence is CASSLGRGQGAHGYTF. The CDR3 bases are TGTGCCAGCAGCTTAGGCCGGGGACAGGGGGCCCATGGCTACACCTTC.

A word on this clone: The junction does not match germline at one end; this may be a read error. DNA of the CDR3: TGTTCCAGCAGCTTAGCGAGGTGGAGGGCCCGCGGGGAGCTGTTTTTT. This translates into CSSSLARWRARGELFF. V is TRBV7-9 and J is TRBJ2-2; D might be TRBD2 (6 bases). This CDR3 comprises 16 residues. Germline loops: CDR1 SEHNR, CDR2 FQNEAQ (reference sequence).

This chain uses TRBV7-3 with TRBJ2-7; no clear D gene. The CDR3 spans 13 residues. Deletions cut 4 bases from V and 0 bases from J, with 7 bases between. The V gene's germline CDR1 is SGHTA and CDR2 FQGTGA. Written as DNA, the CDR3 is TGTGCCAGCAGCTACGAGCCCTCCTACGAGCAGTACTTC. It translates to CASSYEPSYEQYF.

The V call is TRBV7-2, the J call TRBJ1-1, with D perhaps matching TRBD1 (5 bases). The CDR3 is 14 residues long. V lost 1 base, J lost 1 base, and 7 bases lay in between. Germline CDR1 is SGHTA and CDR2 is FQGNSA. CDR3 nucleotides: TGTGCCAGCAGCTTAGTCACAGGGAACACTGAAGCTTTCTTT. Residues: CASSLVTGNTEAFF. Full variable domain (remainder filled in from reference TRBV7-2 and TRBJ1-1): GAGVSQSPSNKVTEKGKDVELRCDPISGHTALYWYRQSLGQGLEFLIYFQGNSAPDKSGLPSDRFSAERTGGSVSTLTIQRTQQEDSAVYLCASSLVTGNTEAFFGQGTRLTVV.